Shown below are 25 T cell receptor beta chains from a single sample sequenced in a study of blood T cell repertoires in COVID-19. Produced via immunoSEQ multiplex PCR; TCRdb's table is partial and in-frame only. The sample contains 250,000 or so clones, over 80% of which appear only once. Sequenced sample: peripheral blood. These receptors were collected from a woman between 55 and 75 years old with active or convalescent COVID-19.

The chain uses TRBV27 and TRBJ1-2; D may be TRBD1 (6 bases). V was pared by 7 bases and J by 4 bases, with 16 bases between. The CDR3 loop spans 14 amino acids. Germline V gene data show CDR1 as MNHEY and CDR2 as SMNVEV (reference sequence). The DNA of the CDR3 is TGTGCCAGCACCCTCAACAGGGCGGGCTATGGCTACACCTTC. The encoded protein is CASTLNRAGYGYTF.

The J gene is TRBJ2-2, the V gene TRBV7-8; D may be TRBD1 (6 bases). Trimming pared 8 bases from V and 7 bases from J, leaving 14 bases between. This CDR3 contains 13 residues. The germline V gene has CDR1 SGHVS and CDR2 FQNEAQ. CDR3 amino acids: CASVGQGIGELFF. The CDR3 DNA sequence: TGTGCCAGCGTGGGGCAGGGGATCGGGGAGCTGTTTTTT.

This sequence joins TRBV6-5 and TRBJ1-1; tentatively, D is TRBD1 (6 bases). With 2 bases removed from V and 0 bases from J, the gap between germline ends came to 10 bases. The CDR3 is 15 amino acids. From germline, CDR1 is MNHEY and CDR2 SVGAGI. The CDR3, as DNA: TGTGCCAGCAGTTACCAGGGACACCTGAACACTGAAGCTTTCTTT. Its protein product is CASSYQGHLNTEAFF.

This clone has a handful of counts. The chain carries TRBV7-8 and TRBJ2-1; tentative D call: TRBD1 (5 bases). The CDR3 loop spans 15 amino acids. Trimming shortened V by 1 base and J by 8 bases, and 15 bases separated the two germline ends. Looked up from germline, CDR1 is SGHVS and CDR2 is FQNEAQ. The CDR3 sequence is CASSLEQATGYEQFF. DNA for the CDR3: TGTGCCAGCAGCTTAGAACAGGCGACCGGGTATGAGCAGTTCTTC.

The J gene is TRBJ2-1, the V gene TRBV3-1 (or the pseudogene TRBV3-2); 8 bases are a match to TRBD1. The CDR3 sequence is 15 residues long. Germline values: CDR1 LGHDT, CDR2 YNNKEL (reference sequence). Germline trimming cut 4 bases from V and 3 bases from J; bases unmatched to any gene: 5. The CDR3 reads CASSPTGAIYNEQFF. CDR3 coding DNA: TGTGCCAGCAGCCCGACAGGGGCGATCTACAATGAGCAGTTCTTC.

The V and J genes are TRBV5-1 and TRBJ1-1; D gene ambiguous. Trimming shortened V by 4 bases and J by 3 bases, and 16 bases separated the two germline ends. From germline, CDR1 is SGHRS and CDR2 YFSETQ. The CDR3 has 15 residues. CDR3 sequence reads: CASSPPTGMDTEAFF. The CDR3 region has the DNA TGCGCCAGCAGCCCCCCCACGGGAATGGACACTGAAGCTTTCTTT.

The chain employs TRBV5-8 and TRBJ2-7, with D tentatively TRBD2 (6 bases). Trimming took 4 bases from V and 6 from J, leaving 20 bases between them. The CDR3 covers 15 residues. CDR1 and CDR2 (germline): SGHTS, YDEGEE. The CDR3 is CASSPGMEGPGEQYV. CDR3 sequence (DNA): TGTGCCAGCAGCCCAGGGATGGAGGGGCCTGGCGAGCAGTACGTC.

This clone has a handful of counts. The chain joins TRBV28 to TRBJ2-2, with 10 bases fitting TRBD2. This CDR3 is built from 19 residues. V dropped 7 bases and J dropped 2; count of bases not matched to a gene: 16. CDR1 and CDR2 (germline): MDHEN, SYDVKM. The DNA of the CDR3 is TGTGCCAGCACACTAGGGCAACATTGGACTAGCGGAAACACCGGGGAGCTGTTTTTT. Translation: CASTLGQHWTSGNTGELFF.

The chain couples TRBV28 to TRBJ2-4; 14 positions agree with TRBD2. This CDR3 is 18 amino acids long. The J segment lost 3 bases and the V segment lost 5 bases, leaving 9 bases of the junction unmatched. In germline, CDR1 is MDHEN, CDR2 SYDVKM. The CDR3 DNA is TGTGCCAGCAGTACCGGGACTAGCGGGAGAGGGGGCAAAAACATTCAGTACTTC. It translates to CASSTGTSGRGGKNIQYF.

The chain carries TRBV16 and TRBJ2-4; TRBD1 aligns across 9 bases. The ends lost 5 bases at V and 9 bases at J; junction bases unmatched: 5. CDR1 is KGHSY, CDR2 FQNENV, per germline. The CDR3 extends over 13 amino acids. In DNA form, the CDR3 reads TGTGCCAGCAGCTCGGACAGGGGCGGCATTCAGTACTTC. This encodes CASSSDRGGIQYF.

The V gene is TRBV11-2, the J gene TRBJ1-2; D is unresolved. This CDR3 is built from 12 residues. Trimming removed 0 bases from V and 7 bases from J, with 6 bases in between. Germline assignment: CDR1 SGHAT and CDR2 FQNNGV. The CDR3 region is CASSLEGSGYTF. CDR3 DNA sequence: TGTGCCAGCAGCTTAGAGGGCAGTGGCTACACCTTC.

The chain employs TRBV5-6 and TRBJ1-2, with D possibly being TRBD1 (6 bases). The V and J ends lost 1 base and 2 bases respectively, with 15 bases between them. Per the germline V gene, CDR1 is SGHDT and CDR2 is YYEEEE. The CDR3 length is 16 residues. The CDR3, as DNA: TGTGCCAGCAGCTTGATGGGTGCAGGGGAGAACTATGGCTACACCTTC. Translating it yields CASSLMGAGENYGYTF.

This clone was recorded once. The chain combines TRBV11-2 with TRBJ2-7, with TRBD1 as a possible D gene (5 bases). V was shortened by 1 base and J by 1 base, with 11 bases between the two germline ends. The V gene's germline CDR1 is SGHAT and CDR2 FQNNGV. CDR3 length: 15 amino acids. The CDR3 sequence: CASSLVSGRSYEQYV. The CDR3 bases are TGTGCCAGCAGCTTAGTTTCAGGGCGGTCCTACGAGCAGTACGTC.

The chain recombines TRBV12-3 or TRBV12-4 with TRBJ2-1; D gene unclear. The CDR3 is 11 residues long. With 6 bases removed from V and 3 bases from J, the gap between germline ends came to 3 bases. The CDR3 protein is CASSFYNEQFF. The CDR3 DNA is TGTGCCAGCAGCTTCTACAATGAGCAGTTCTTC.

The chain has TRBV19 and TRBJ2-3, with D perhaps matching TRBD2 (6 bases). Germline V gives CDR1 LNHDA, CDR2 SQIVND (reference sequence). The CDR3 consists of 12 residues. V was cut by 5 bases and J by 6 bases, with 9 bases left in between. CDR3 sequence reads: CASSRGTDTQYF. CDR3 in DNA: TGTGCCAGTAGTCGGGGGACGGATACGCAGTATTTT.

This chain uses TRBV23-1 with TRBJ2-7; no definite D call. TRBV23-1 is treated as an ORF (open reading frame) with a function not yet certain. Trimming cost V 6 bases and J 3 bases, with 18 bases left between them. CDR3 size: 15 residues. The CDR3 is CASRTRPLTDYEQYV. The CDR3 coding sequence is TGCGCCAGCAGGACACGACCGCTGACGGACTACGAGCAGTACGTC.

The V and J genes are TRBV11-3 and TRBJ2-1, with D possibly matching TRBD1 (6 bases). There are 14 residues in the CDR3. Between the trimmed V and J ends, which lost 0 bases and 9 bases, there was a span of 12 bases. In germline, CDR1 is SGHNT, CDR2 YENEEA. The CDR3 here is CASSLETGGGEQFF. As DNA, the CDR3 is TGTGCCAGCAGCTTAGAAACTGGGGGCGGTGAGCAGTTCTTC.

The chain employs TRBV6-2 or TRBV6-3 and TRBJ2-7; TRBD2 aligns across 8 bases. Germline values: CDR1 MNHEY, CDR2 SVGEGT. V trimming: 0 bases; J trimming: 5 bases; junction bases outside the gene matches: 12. The CDR3 consists of 17 residues. CDR3 bases: TGTGCCAGCAGTTACTCGATCTCGCTAGCGGGTCAACACGAGCAGTACTTC. This translates into CASSYSISLAGQHEQYF.

As concerns this clone: This CDR3 is also generated by other DNA sequences in the sample. The chain is built from TRBV2 and TRBJ1-2; 10 bases are shared with TRBD1. Germline-derived CDR1 and CDR2 are SNHLY and FYNNEI. The J segment lost 8 bases and the V segment lost 5 bases, leaving 5 bases of the junction unmatched. There are 13 residues in the CDR3. CDR3 coding DNA: TGTGCCAGCAGTCGGGACAGGGGAGACGGCTACACCTTC. Translation: CASSRDRGDGYTF.

The chain links TRBV29-1 to TRBJ1-2; D gene ambiguous. V gave up 8 bases and J gave up 1 base, with 11 bases separating them. This CDR3 region has 12 residues. Looked up from germline, CDR1 is SQVTM and CDR2 is ANQGSEA. The CDR3 coding sequence is TGCAGCTCCCTTGAGAGTAACTATGGCTACACCTTC. Protein product: CSSLESNYGYTF.

The chain recombines TRBV21-1 with TRBJ1-1; TRBD1 reflects the table's D call only, with no check against the DNA. TRBV21-1 is an annotated pseudogene. This CDR3 is built from 13 residues. In DNA, the CDR3 is TGTGCCAGCAGCACCCACACAGGTCTGAAAGCTTTCTTT. It specifies CASSTHTGLKAFF.

The rearrangement joins TRBV15 to TRBJ2-7; D possibly corresponds to TRBD1 (5 bases). The V and J ends lost 3 bases and 3 bases respectively, with 9 bases between them. The CDR3 is 13 residues long. Germline assignment: CDR1 LNHNV and CDR2 YYDKDF (reference sequence). The CDR3 DNA follows: TGTGCCACCAGCAGCGACAGAAACTACGAGCAGTACGTC. Its protein product is CATSSDRNYEQYV.

The chain recombines TRBV19 with TRBJ1-5; D not resolved. Germline CDR1 and CDR2: LNHDA and SQIVND (reference sequence). The V end lost 2 bases, the J end lost 4 bases, and 15 bases lay between the germline ends. This CDR3 region has 16 residues. CDR3 amino acids: CASSITLPGWNQPQHF. In DNA form, the CDR3 reads TGTGCCAGTAGTATAACTCTTCCGGGATGGAATCAGCCCCAGCATTTT.

The J gene is TRBJ2-7, the V gene TRBV5-1; TRBD2 matches at 15 bases. J gave up 5 bases and V 4 bases, and 7 bases lay outside the gene matches. The CDR3 is 16 amino acids. Germline-derived CDR1 and CDR2 are SGHRS and YFSETQ. This CDR3 reads CASSPGLAGGPDEQYF. CDR3 nucleotide sequence: TGCGCCAGCAGCCCCGGACTAGCGGGAGGGCCAGACGAGCAGTACTTC.

Comments on this clone: One end of the junction does not line up with germline, which may come from a read error. The chain combines TRBV4-2 with TRBJ2-1; the match to TRBD2 covers 9 bases. This CDR3 has 14 residues. Germline V gene lookup returns CDR1 LGHNA and CDR2 YNFKEQ. The CDR3 loop reads CASSQDGQIAGAVF. Here the CDR3 DNA reads TGTGCCAGCAGCCAAGATGGTCAGATAGCGGGAGCAGTCTTC.